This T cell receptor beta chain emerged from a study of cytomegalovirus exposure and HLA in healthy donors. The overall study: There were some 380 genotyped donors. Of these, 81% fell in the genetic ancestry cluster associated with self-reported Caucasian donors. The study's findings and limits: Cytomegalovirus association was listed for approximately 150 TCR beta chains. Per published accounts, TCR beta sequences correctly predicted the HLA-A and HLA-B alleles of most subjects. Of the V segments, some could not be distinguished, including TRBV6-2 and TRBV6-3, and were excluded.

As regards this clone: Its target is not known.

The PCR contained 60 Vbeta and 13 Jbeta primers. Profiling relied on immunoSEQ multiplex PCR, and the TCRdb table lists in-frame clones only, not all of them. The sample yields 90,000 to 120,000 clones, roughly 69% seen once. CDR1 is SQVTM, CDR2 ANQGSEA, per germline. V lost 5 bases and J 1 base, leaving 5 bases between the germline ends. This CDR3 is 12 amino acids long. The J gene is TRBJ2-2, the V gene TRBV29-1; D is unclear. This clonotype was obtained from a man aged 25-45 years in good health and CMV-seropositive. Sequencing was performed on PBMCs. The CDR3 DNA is TGCAGCGTTCGTATGAACACCGGGGAGCTGTTTTTT. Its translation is CSVRMNTGELFF.